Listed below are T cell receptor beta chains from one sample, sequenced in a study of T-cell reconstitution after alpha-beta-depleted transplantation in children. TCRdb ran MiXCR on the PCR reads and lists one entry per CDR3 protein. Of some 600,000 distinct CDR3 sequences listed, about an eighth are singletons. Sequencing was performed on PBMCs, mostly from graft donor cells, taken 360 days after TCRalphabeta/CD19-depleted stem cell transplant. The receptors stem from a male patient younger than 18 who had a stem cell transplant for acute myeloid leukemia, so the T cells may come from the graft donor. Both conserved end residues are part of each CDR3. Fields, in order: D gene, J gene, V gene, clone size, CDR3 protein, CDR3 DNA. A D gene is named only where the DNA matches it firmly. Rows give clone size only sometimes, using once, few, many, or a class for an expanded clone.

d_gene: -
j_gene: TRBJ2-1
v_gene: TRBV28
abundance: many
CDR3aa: CASSPPAGGYEQFF
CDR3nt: TGTGCCAGCAGTCCACCGGCCGGCGGGTATGAGCAGTTCTTC

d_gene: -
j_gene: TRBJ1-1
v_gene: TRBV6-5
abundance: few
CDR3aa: CASSYSIGGMNTEAFF
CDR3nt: TGTGCCAGCAGTTACTCGATCGGAGGGATGAACACTGAAGCTTTCTTT

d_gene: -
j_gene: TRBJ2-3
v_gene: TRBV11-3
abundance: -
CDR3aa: CASSPRPGSTDTQYF
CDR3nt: TGTGCCAGCAGCCCCCGGCCAGGGAGCACAGATACGCAGTATTTT

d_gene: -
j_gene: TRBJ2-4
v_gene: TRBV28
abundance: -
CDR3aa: CASSHYPRGKNIQYF
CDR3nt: TGTGCCAGCAGTCACTACCCAAGGGGCAAAAACATTCAGTACTTC

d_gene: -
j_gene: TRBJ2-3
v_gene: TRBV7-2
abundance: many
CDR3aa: CASSQSTDTQYF
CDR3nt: TGTGCCAGCAGCCAGAGCACAGATACGCAGTATTTT

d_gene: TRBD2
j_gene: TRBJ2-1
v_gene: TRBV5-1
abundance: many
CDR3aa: CASSSSTSGNYNEQFF
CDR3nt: TGCGCCAGCAGCTCCTCGACTAGCGGGAATTACAATGAGCAGTTCTTC

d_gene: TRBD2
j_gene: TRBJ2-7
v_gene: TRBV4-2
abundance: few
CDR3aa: CASSQDSGVAGGNYEQYF
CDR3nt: TGTGCCAGCAGCCAAGATTCGGGCGTAGCGGGAGGAAATTACGAGCAGTACTTC

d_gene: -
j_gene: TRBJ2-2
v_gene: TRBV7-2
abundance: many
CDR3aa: CASSLAPGTPNTGELFF
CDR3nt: TGTGCCAGCAGCTTAGCCCCCGGGACTCCGAACACCGGGGAGCTGTTTTTT

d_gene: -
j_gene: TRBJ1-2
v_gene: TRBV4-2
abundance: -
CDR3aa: CASSQAETANYGYTF
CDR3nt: TGTGCCAGCAGCCAAGCGGAGACAGCGAACTATGGCTACACCTTC

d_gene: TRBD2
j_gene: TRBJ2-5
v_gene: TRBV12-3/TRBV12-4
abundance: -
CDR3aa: CASSLVTSGRRETQYF
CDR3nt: TGTGCCAGCAGTTTAGTAACTAGCGGGAGGCGGGAGACCCAGTACTTC

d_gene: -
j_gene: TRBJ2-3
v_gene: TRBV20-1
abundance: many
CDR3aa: CSARGGQEGIADTQYF
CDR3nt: TGCAGTGCCAGGGGGGGCCAAGAGGGCATCGCAGATACGCAGTATTTT

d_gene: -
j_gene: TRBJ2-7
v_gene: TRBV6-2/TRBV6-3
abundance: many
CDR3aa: CASKQGSSYEQYF
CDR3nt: TGTGCCAGCAAACAGGGAAGCTCCTACGAGCAGTACTTC

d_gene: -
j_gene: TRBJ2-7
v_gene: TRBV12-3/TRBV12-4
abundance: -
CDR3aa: CASSILRRDEQYF
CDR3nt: TGTGCCAGCAGTATATTGAGGAGGGACGAGCAGTACTTC

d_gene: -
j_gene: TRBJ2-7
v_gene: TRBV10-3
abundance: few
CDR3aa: CAITRGRNSYEQYF
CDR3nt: TGTGCCATCACCAGAGGGAGAAACTCCTACGAGCAGTACTTC

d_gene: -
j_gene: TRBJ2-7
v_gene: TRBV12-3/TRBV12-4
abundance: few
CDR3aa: CASRPTGNPTYEQYF
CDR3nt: TGTGCCAGCAGACCTACAGGGAATCCTACATACGAGCAGTACTTC

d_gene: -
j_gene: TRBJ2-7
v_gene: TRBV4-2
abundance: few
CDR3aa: CASSQDWGSIDEQYF
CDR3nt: TGTGCCAGCAGCCAAGATTGGGGTAGCATCGACGAGCAGTACTTC

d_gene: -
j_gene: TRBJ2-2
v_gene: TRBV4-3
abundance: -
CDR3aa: CASSQALPRQAGNTGELFF
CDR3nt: TGCGCCAGCAGCCAAGCCCTACCACGACAGGCTGGAAACACCGGGGAGCTGTTTTTT

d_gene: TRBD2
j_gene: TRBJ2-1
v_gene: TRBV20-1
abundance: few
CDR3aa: CSARAPSGRANEQFF
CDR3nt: TGCAGTGCTAGAGCCCCTAGCGGGAGGGCCAATGAGCAGTTCTTC

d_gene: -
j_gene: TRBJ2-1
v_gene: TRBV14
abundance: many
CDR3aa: CASSQSVHNEQFF
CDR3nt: TGTGCCAGCAGCCAGAGCGTGCACAATGAGCAGTTCTTC

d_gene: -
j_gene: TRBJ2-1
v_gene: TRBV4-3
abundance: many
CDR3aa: CASSQDTSFGEQFF
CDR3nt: TGCGCCAGCAGCCAAGATACTTCTTTCGGTGAGCAGTTCTTC

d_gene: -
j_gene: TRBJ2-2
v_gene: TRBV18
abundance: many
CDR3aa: CASSPPLNTGELFF
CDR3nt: TGTGCCAGCTCACCACCGTTGAACACCGGGGAGCTGTTTTTT

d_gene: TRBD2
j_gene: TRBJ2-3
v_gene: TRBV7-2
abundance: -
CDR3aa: CASSETSVASTDTQYF
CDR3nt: TGTGCCAGCAGCGAGACTAGCGTAGCTAGCACAGATACGCAGTATTTT

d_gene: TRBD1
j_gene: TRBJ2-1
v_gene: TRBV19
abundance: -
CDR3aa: CASTGTGRYNEQFF
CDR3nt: TGTGCCAGCACCGGGACAGGGCGTTACAATGAGCAGTTCTTC

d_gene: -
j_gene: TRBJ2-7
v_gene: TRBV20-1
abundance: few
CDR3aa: CSASIVYEQYF
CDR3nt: TGCAGTGCTAGTATAGTCTACGAGCAGTACTTC

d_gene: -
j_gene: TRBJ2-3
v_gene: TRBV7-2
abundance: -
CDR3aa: CASSLVLASDTQYF
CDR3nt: TGTGCCAGCAGCTTAGTTCTAGCTTCAGATACGCAGTATTTT

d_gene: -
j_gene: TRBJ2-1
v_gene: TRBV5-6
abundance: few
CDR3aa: CASSPLRQAQSYNEQFF
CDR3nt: TGTGCCAGCAGCCCCTTGCGACAGGCCCAATCCTACAATGAGCAGTTCTTC

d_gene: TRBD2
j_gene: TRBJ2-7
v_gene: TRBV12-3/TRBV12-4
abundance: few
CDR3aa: CASSLQTSGRAAEQYF
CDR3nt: TGTGCCAGCAGTTTACAGACTAGCGGGAGGGCCGCCGAGCAGTACTTC

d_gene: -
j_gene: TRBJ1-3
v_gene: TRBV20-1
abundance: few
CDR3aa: CSARPLGVSGNTIYF
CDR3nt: TGCAGTGCTAGACCCCTGGGAGTCTCTGGAAACACCATATATTTT

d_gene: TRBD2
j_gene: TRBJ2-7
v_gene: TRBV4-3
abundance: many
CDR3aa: CASSQSGLAGTSYEQYF
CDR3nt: TGCGCCAGCAGCCAATCGGGACTAGCGGGAACCTCCTACGAGCAGTACTTC

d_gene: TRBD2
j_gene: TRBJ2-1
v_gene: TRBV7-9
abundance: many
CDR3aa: CASSLLAGVWNEQFF
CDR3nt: TGTGCCAGCAGCTTACTAGCGGGAGTTTGGAATGAGCAGTTCTTC

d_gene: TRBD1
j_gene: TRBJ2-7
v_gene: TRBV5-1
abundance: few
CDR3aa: CASTDRGVLEQYF
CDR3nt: TGCGCCAGCACGGACAGGGGAGTCCTCGAGCAGTACTTC

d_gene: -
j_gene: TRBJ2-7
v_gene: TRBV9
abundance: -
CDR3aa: CASSVLGEATYEQYF
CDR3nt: TGTGCCAGCAGCGTATTGGGGGAGGCTACCTACGAGCAGTACTTC

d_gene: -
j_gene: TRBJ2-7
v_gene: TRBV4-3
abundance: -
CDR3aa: CASSQDLYLRHYEQYF
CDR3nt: TGCGCCAGCAGCCAAGACCTCTACTTGAGGCACTACGAGCAGTACTTC

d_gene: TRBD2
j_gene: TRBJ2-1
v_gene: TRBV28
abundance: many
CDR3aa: CASSFRTSGRRYNEQFF
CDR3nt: TGTGCCAGCAGTTTCCGGACTAGCGGGAGGAGGTACAATGAGCAGTTCTTC

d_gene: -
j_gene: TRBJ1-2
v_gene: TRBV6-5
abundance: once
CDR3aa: CVSSYVTKGDYTF
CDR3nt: TGTGTCAGCAGTTACGTGACAAAAGGGGACTACACCTTC

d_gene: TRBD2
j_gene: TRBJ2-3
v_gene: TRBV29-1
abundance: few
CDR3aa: CSVLPYPAIAGGRADTQYF
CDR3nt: TGCAGCGTCCTACCCTACCCTGCTATAGCGGGAGGGAGGGCAGATACGCAGTATTTT

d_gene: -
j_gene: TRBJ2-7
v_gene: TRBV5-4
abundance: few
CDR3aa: CASSLEGLTYEQYF
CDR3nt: TGTGCCAGCAGCTTGGAGGGGCTGACCTACGAGCAGTACTTC

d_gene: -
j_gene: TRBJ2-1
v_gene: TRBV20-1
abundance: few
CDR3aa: CSAARVGNEQFF
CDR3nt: TGCAGTGCCGCACGGGTGGGGAATGAGCAGTTCTTC

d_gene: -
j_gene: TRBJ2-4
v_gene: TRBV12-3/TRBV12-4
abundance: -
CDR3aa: CASSLRAGGNIQYF
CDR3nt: TGTGCCAGCAGTTTAAGGGCTGGGGGAAACATTCAGTACTTC

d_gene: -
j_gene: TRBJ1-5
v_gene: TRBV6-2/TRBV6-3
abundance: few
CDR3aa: CASSYDDLLSGSYQPQHF
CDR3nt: TGTGCCAGCAGTTACGACGATTTGTTATCGGGTTCCTATCAGCCCCAGCATTTT

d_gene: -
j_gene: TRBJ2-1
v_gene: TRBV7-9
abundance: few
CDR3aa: CASILATGANEQFF
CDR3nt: TGTGCCAGCATTCTAGCCACGGGTGCCAATGAGCAGTTCTTC

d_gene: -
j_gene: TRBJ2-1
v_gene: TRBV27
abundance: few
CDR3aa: CASRPNRVSYNEQFF
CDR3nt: TGTGCCAGCAGGCCCAACAGGGTTTCCTACAATGAGCAGTTCTTC

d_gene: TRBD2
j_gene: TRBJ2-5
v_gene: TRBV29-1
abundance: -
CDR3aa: CSVVYTSGSVGTQYF
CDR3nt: TGCAGCGTCGTTTACACTAGCGGGAGTGTGGGGACCCAGTACTTC

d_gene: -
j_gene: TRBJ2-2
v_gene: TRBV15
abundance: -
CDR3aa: CATSREVPWTARNSDTGELFF
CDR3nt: TGTGCCACCAGCAGAGAAGTGCCCTGGACGGCTAGGAATTCGGACACCGGGGAGCTGTTTTTT

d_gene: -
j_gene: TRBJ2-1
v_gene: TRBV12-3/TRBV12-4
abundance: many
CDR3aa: CASSLLGEDNEQFF
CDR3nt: TGTGCCAGCAGCCTGTTAGGGGAGGACAATGAGCAGTTCTTC

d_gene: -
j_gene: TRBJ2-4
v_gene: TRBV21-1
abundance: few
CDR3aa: CASSIRRGTVAKNIQYF
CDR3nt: TGTGCCAGCAGCATCCGCCGGGGGACGGTAGCCAAAAACATTCAGTACTTC

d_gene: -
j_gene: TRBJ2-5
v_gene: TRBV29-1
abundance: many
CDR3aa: CSANQETQYF
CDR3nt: TGCAGCGCCAACCAAGAGACCCAGTACTTC

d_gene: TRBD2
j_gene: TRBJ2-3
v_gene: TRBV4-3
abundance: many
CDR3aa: CASSQTSSNTDTQYF
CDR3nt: TGCGCCAGCAGCCAGACTAGCAGCAACACAGATACGCAGTATTTT

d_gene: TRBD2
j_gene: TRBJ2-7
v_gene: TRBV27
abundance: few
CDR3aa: CASSWGGGNYEQYF
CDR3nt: TGTGCCAGCAGTTGGGGGGGGGGAAACTACGAGCAGTACTTC

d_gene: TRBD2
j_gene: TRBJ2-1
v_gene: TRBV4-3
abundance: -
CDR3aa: CASSQLGLASLSPYNEQFF
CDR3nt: TGCGCCAGCAGCCAATTAGGACTAGCGTCGCTGTCCCCCTACAATGAGCAGTTCTTC

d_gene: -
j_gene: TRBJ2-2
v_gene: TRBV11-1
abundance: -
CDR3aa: CASSPGTRKRGNTGELFF
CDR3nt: TGTGCCAGCAGTCCCGGGACACGGAAAAGGGGAAACACCGGGGAGCTGTTTTTT

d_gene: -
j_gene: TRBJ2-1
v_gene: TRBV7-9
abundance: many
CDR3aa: CASSFIEVNEQFF
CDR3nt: TGTGCCAGCAGCTTTATCGAAGTCAATGAGCAGTTCTTC

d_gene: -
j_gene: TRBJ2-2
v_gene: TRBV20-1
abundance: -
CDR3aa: CSAPPAPVRGRANTGELFF
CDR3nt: TGCAGTGCCCCACCTGCCCCGGTTAGGGGGAGGGCGAACACCGGGGAGCTGTTTTTT

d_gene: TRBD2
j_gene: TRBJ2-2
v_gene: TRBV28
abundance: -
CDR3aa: CASSPGTSGSGTGELFF
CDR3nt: TGTGCCAGCAGCCCCGGGACTAGCGGGAGCGGCACCGGGGAGCTGTTTTTT